This T cell receptor (beta chain) is drawn from a study of early T cells in non-severe SARS-CoV-2 infection. Turning to the study itself: Sequenced bulk RNA came from whole blood that was unsorted, and chains were unpaired.

Study-wide results and limits: Matching results from VDJdb favored anti-spike CD8 responses, leaving private and CD4 specificities undetected.

Germline CDR1 LGHDT, CDR2 YNNKEL (reference sequence). The V end lost 8 bases, the J end lost 0 bases, and 11 bases lay between the germline ends. This CDR3 has 14 amino acids. Individual cDNA molecules received unique molecular identifiers. TCRdb ran MiXCR on the 5' RACE reads and lists one entry per CDR3 protein. The table has about 38,000 distinct CDR3 sequences, 4.6% seen once. This clonotype was seen repeatedly, ten times or more. Its antigen is unidentified. The TCR originated in an adult who was a healthcare worker with PCR-confirmed SARS-CoV-2 infection or an uninfected control (not recorded which). The sample comprised whole blood. V and J are TRBV3-1 and TRBJ1-5; no clear D gene. The CDR3 DNA follows: TGTGCCAGCTCCCTCACGGATAGCAATCAGCCCCAGCATTTT. It encodes CASSLTDSNQPQHF.